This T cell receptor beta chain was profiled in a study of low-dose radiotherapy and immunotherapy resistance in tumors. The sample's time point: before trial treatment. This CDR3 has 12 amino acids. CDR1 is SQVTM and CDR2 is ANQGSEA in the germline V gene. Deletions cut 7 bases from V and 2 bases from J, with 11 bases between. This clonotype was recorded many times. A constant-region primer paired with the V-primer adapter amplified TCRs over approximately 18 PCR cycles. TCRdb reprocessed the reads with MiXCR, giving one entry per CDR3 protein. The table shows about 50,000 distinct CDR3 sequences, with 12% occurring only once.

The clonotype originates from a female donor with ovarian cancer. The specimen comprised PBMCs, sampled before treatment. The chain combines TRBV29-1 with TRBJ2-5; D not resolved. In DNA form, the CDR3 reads TGCAGCGGCGCAGTGGGGCAAGAGACCCAGTACTTC. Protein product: CSGAVGQETQYF.